Listed below are T cell receptor beta chains from one sample, sequenced in a study of OX40 agonist ivuxolimab in advanced cancers. Using immunoSEQ multiplex PCR, the repertoire was profiled, and TCRdb retains in-frame clones only, with some absent. The table shows about 20,000 clones, with around 76% occurring only once. This material consisted of CD4+ or CD8+ T cells sorted from blood, taken in a trial of the OX40 agonist ivuxolimab. The receptor source for this set is an adult with an advanced solid tumor such as melanoma, head and neck, liver or kidney cancer. CDR3s include the opening cysteine and the closing phenylalanine or tryptophan. A D gene is named only where the DNA matches it firmly. The listing skips clone size in some rows; elsewhere it reads once, few, many or a size class.

len: 15; abundance: NA; v_gene: TRBV11-2; d_gene: NA; j_gene: TRBJ2-1; CDR3nt: TGTGCCAGCAGTTCCGACTTGAGGGGCTACAATGAGCAGTTCTTC; CDR3aa: CASSSDLRGYNEQFF
len: 15; abundance: NA; v_gene: TRBV7-9; d_gene: NA; j_gene: TRBJ1-3; CDR3nt: TGTGCCAGCAGTGGGCCAGGCGTCTCTGGAAACACCATATATTTT; CDR3aa: CASSGPGVSGNTIYF
len: 17; abundance: NA; v_gene: TRBV13; d_gene: NA; j_gene: TRBJ2-2; CDR3nt: TGTGCCAGCAGCTTAGTAGCCGGGCAGCGGAACACCGGGGAGCTGTTTTTT; CDR3aa: CASSLVAGQRNTGELFF
len: 12; abundance: NA; v_gene: TRBV29-1; d_gene: TRBD2; j_gene: TRBJ2-1; CDR3nt: TGCAGCGTTGTTAAGGGGACTAGGGATCAGTTCTTC; CDR3aa: CSVVKGTRDQFF
len: 13; abundance: NA; v_gene: TRBV6-6; d_gene: NA; j_gene: TRBJ2-3; CDR3nt: TGTGCCAGCAGTTACCCGAACACAGATACGCAGTATTTT; CDR3aa: CASSYPNTDTQYF
len: 14; abundance: NA; v_gene: TRBV27; d_gene: TRBD1; j_gene: TRBJ1-4; CDR3nt: TGTGCCAGCAGCCCAGACAGGGGGCGGGAAAAACTGTTTTTT; CDR3aa: CASSPDRGREKLFF
len: 13; abundance: NA; v_gene: TRBV28; d_gene: TRBD1; j_gene: TRBJ1-6; CDR3nt: TGTGCCAGCAGCCTGAACAGGGGTTCACCCCTCCACTTT; CDR3aa: CASSLNRGSPLHF
len: 10; abundance: NA; v_gene: TRBV30; d_gene: NA; j_gene: TRBJ1-4; CDR3nt: TGTGCCTGGAGTGAAAAAAAACTGTTTTTT; CDR3aa: CAWSEKKLFF
len: 16; abundance: NA; v_gene: TRBV5-6; d_gene: TRBD1; j_gene: TRBJ1-5; CDR3nt: TGTGCCAGCAGCCGCGCTGCAGCAGGGGGCTTTCAGCCCCAGCATTTT; CDR3aa: CASSRAAAGGFQPQHF
len: 15; abundance: few; v_gene: TRBV28; d_gene: NA; j_gene: TRBJ1-6; CDR3nt: TGTGCCAGCAGTTTATTGTGGCAGTATAATTCACCCCTCCACTTT; CDR3aa: CASSLLWQYNSPLHF
len: 14; abundance: medium-sized; v_gene: TRBV5-6; d_gene: NA; j_gene: TRBJ2-1; CDR3nt: TGTGCCAGCAGCTTGGCGGGGAGCCGCAATGAGCAGTTCTTC; CDR3aa: CASSLAGSRNEQFF
len: 14; abundance: few; v_gene: TRBV30; d_gene: TRBD2; j_gene: TRBJ2-3; CDR3nt: TGTGCCTGGAGCGCGGGGGTTGGCACAGATACGCAGTATTTT; CDR3aa: CAWSAGVGTDTQYF
len: 14; abundance: NA; v_gene: TRBV19; d_gene: NA; j_gene: TRBJ1-3; CDR3nt: TGTGCCAGTACCAAGGGCCCGTCTGGAAACACCATATATTTT; CDR3aa: CASTKGPSGNTIYF
len: 13; abundance: NA; v_gene: TRBV2; d_gene: NA; j_gene: TRBJ1-1; CDR3nt: TGTGCCAGCAGTGAAGTATCTGGGAATGAAGCTTTCTTT; CDR3aa: CASSEVSGNEAFF